This TCR beta chain is from a study of T cells after yellow fever vaccination. Points from the study as a whole: Reappearance after the booster was observed for most primary-vaccination clones (more than 95% CD4, about 90% CD8). A weaker secondary response peaked on day 5, the primary on day 15.

Germline V CDR1 and CDR2: LGHNA, YNFKEQ. CDR3 length equals 15 residues. The germline V and J ends were trimmed by 1 base and 5 bases, with 12 bases remaining between them. Template switching by 5'RACE produced TCR cDNA, adding a universal primer site and UMIs. TCRdb re-called the 5' RACE reads through MiXCR, storing one row per CDR3 protein. This table has a few hundred thousand distinct CDR3 sequences, around 6.8% appearing once. This clonotype was seen a handful of times. As yet, its antigen is unknown. The specimen comprised PBMCs, sampled roughly 46 days after the first yellow fever vaccination. The clonotype was recovered from a man aged 18 to 35 who received the YFV17D yellow fever vaccine. V usage is TRBV4-2 and J usage is TRBJ1-5; tentative D call: TRBD1 (5 bases). CDR3 nucleotide sequence: TGTGCCAGCAGCCAAGTAAGAGACAGAGATCAGCCCCAGCATTTT. It yields the protein CASSQVRDRDQPQHF.